This TCR beta chain was profiled in a study of T cell repertoires in cytomegalovirus infection. Overall study: From public TCR beta signatures came an indication of both CMV infection and matching HLA type. Whole-study findings and limits: HLA-C-restricted CMV clonotypes gave the most frequent clonotype in two of eight donors. Public TCR beta family frequency separated CMV-and-HLA carriers, including in an independent cohort.

MiXCR was run by TCRdb on the reads, yielding one entry per CDR3 protein. The repertoire holds about 740,000 distinct CDR3 sequences, with less than 40% as singletons. Trimming shortened V by 0 bases and J by 7 bases, and 3 bases separated the two germline ends. Germline values: CDR1 MGHRA, CDR2 YSYEKL. The CDR3 contains 12 residues. In the case of this clonotype: Its antigen is undetermined.

The clonotype was recovered from a human donor in good health (CMV status not recorded). Some clones in this sample may be carry-over from other donors' samples. What was sequenced was PBMCs. The chain links TRBV4-1 to TRBJ2-2; the D is unclear. The CDR3: CASSQDDGELFF. The CDR3, as DNA: TGCGCCAGCAGCCAAGATGACGGGGAGCTGTTTTTT.